This T cell receptor (beta chain) was identified in a study of blood T cell repertoires in COVID-19. Study at large: In each case, the material was cDNA or gDNA derived from T cells, B-cell-depleted T cells, or PBMCs.

Participants were placed into cohorts based on the clinical history they reported. It was within 2 weeks before study entry that exposed participants met a COVID-19 case. This clone was seen only a few times. Generated by immunoSEQ multiplex PCR, the TCRdb table keeps only in-frame clones and is missing some. Of nearly 300,000 clones listed, roughly 91% are singletons. V lost 0 bases and J lost 2; bases outside the gene matches: 11. CDR1 and CDR2 (germline): MGHRA, YSYEKL. This CDR3 comprises 19 residues. This chain connects TRBV4-1 to TRBJ1-3, with TRBD1 identical over 9 bases. The sequence derives from a woman between 45 and 65 years old who had been exposed to COVID-19. The sequenced sample consisted of PBMCs or T cells enriched from blood (not recorded which). For the CDR3, the DNA is TGCGCCAGCAGCCAAGAATCATATGAAGACAGGGGGGCTGGAAACACCATATATTTT. It is translated as CASSQESYEDRGAGNTIYF.